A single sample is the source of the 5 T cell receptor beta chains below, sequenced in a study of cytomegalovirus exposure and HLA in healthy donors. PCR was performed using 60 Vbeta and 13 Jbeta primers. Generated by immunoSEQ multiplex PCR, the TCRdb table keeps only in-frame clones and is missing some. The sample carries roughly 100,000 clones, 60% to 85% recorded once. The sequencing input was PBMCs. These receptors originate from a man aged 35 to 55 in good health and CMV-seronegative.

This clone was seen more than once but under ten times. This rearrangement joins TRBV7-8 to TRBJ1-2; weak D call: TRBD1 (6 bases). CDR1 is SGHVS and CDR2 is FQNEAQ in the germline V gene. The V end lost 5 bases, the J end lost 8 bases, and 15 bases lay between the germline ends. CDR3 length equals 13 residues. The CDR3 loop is CASSLAGVGGYTF. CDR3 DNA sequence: TGTGCCAGCAGCCTCGCAGGGGTGGGAGGCTACACCTTC.

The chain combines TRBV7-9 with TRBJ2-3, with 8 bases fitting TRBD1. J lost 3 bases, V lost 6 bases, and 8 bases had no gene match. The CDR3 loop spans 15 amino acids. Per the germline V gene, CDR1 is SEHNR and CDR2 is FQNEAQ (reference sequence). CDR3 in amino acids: CASRITTGGTDTQYF. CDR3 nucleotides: TGTGCCAGCAGGATAACCACAGGGGGAACAGATACGCAGTATTTT.

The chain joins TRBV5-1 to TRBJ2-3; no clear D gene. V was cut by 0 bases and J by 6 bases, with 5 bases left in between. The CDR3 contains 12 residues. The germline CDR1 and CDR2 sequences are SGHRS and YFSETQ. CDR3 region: CASSLGVDTQYF. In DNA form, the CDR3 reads TGCGCCAGCAGCTTGGGAGTGGATACGCAGTATTTT.

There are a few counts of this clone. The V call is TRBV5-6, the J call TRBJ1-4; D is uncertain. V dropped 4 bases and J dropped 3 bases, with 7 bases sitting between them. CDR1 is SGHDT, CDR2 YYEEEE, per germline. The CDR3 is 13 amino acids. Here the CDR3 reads CASSLGANEKLFF. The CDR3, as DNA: TGTGCCAGCAGCCTGGGAGCTAATGAAAAACTGTTTTTT.

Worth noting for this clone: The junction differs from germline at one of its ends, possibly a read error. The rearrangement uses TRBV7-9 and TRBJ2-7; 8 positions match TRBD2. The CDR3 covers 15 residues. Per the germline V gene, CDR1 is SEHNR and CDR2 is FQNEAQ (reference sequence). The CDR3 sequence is CSSSLVSGESYEQYF. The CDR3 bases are TGTTCCAGCAGCTTAGTTAGCGGGGAGAGCTACGAGCAGTACTTC.